This TCR beta chain was captured in a study of cytomegalovirus exposure and HLA in healthy donors (TCRdb year 2017). About the full investigation: An earlier analysis of some 600 of the donors reported under 300 Gb of sequence data and 90 million to 120 million unique TCR beta sequences obtained from about 179 million T cells. A later analysis re-analyzed previously published TCR beta repertoires from approximately 700 donors and added high-resolution HLA genotyping to study TCR occurrence patterns. Every discovery cohort repertoire had been produced on one sequencing platform. A few DR-DQ haplotypes were handled as single units for association and clustering because linkage in the cohort was strong. The number of donors typed differed by locus, with roughly 620-630 for A, B, C, DRB1 and DQB1, around 500 for DQA1, 600 to 610 for DPA1, and about 450 for DPB1. Besides the first cohort of approximately 710 subjects, a separate validation cohort made up of over 95 different subjects was used. The later analysis used no new phenotypic data to find candidate immune exposures, relying instead on TCR beta sequences and their occurrence across donors. HLA typing covered class I and class II loci at four-digit resolution. Donor age, sex, ethnicity and CMV serostatus were collected together with the repertoire data. The study profiled the T cell repertoires of about 640 subjects by immunosequencing and related them to cytomegalovirus serostatus. The study combined high-throughput TCR immunosequencing, statistical association of individual TCRs with disease status, and machine learning to predict cytomegalovirus infection status. On average, 235,054 unique TCR beta nucleotide sequences were sequenced per donor among a few hundred genotyped donors of the cohort, with roughly a sixth of those sequences being non-productive. An early release covering about 600 HLA-typed donors comprised approximately 300 gigabases of sequencing data and approximately 80 million unique TCR sequences. Of the roughly 400 genotyped donors, 65% to 90% fell in the genetic ancestry cluster associated with self-reported Caucasian donors. To decide whether each TCR beta V gene segment behaved as functional or pseudogenic, an earlier analysis of some 600 of the donors relied on high-throughput TCR beta sequencing. The aim of the study was to test whether cataloging public T cell receptors could identify signatures of past pathogen exposure. In a later genetic analysis, genome-wide SNP genotypes for 398 of the 666 donors were used, and that subset was treated as a discovery cohort. The research as a whole found: The 87-base-pair reads could not distinguish some IMGT-functional V segments, including TRBV6-2 and TRBV6-3, so those segments were excluded. Across donors, most TCR sequences were observed very rarely, whereas some public TCRs were present in many individuals. According to a later analysis, most CMV-associated TCR beta chains appeared to be HLA-restricted, and the HLA associations seemed to be driven largely by CMV exposure. In an earlier analysis of fewer than 750 of the donors, most TCR beta V segments were observed in productive rearrangements about 90% or about 30% of the time, broadly matching IMGT annotations. In a later analysis, HLA-associated TCR beta chains were found to be more clonally expanded and to have lower generation probabilities than equally common non-associated chains. In both the original and validation cohorts, the classifier was reported to diagnose cytomegalovirus status with high specificity and sensitivity. Assigning TCR associations to individual alleles was difficult when HLA alleles, especially DR and DQ, strongly co-occurred. Presence/absence analyses assumed roughly uniform sequencing depth across donors, an assumption that may not hold. In vitro tests confirmed that a few of the cytomegalovirus-associated TCR beta chains recognize cytomegalovirus antigens. A cluster of highly shared sequence variants was judged likely to represent a technical artifact of the sequencing pipeline. CMV serostatus was the only immune exposure information available for the cohort. A further reported finding was that TCR beta sequences accurately predicted the HLA-A and HLA-B alleles for most subjects in the first cohort. The study gave a list of roughly 150 TCR beta chains associated with cytomegalovirus. In a later genetic analysis, fewer N-insertions in productive TCRs were reported among donors in an Asian-associated ancestry cluster than the roughly 640-donor mean. The authors suggested that the approach could potentially be generalized to other disease states and immunological phenotypes. The cohort was sequenced for TCR beta chains only, and without alpha or paired-chain data the features that could be detected were limited. Several of the top co-occurrence clusters appeared to be linked to parvovirus B19, influenza, CMV and Epstein-Barr virus, according to a later analysis. Because HLA typing was unavailable for some donors at each locus, only the typed subset was used in association tests. The earlier analysis of approximately 560 of the donors excluded roughly 17 rarely observed V segments, including chromosome 9 orphons, because counts were too low. Correlated functional status among segregating V segments might reflect linkage disequilibrium, but an unknown experimental factor could not be ruled out. A later analysis associated about 17,000 TCR beta sequences with specific HLA alleles at a false discovery rate of 0.05. In a later analysis, TCR association rates were found to vary across HLA loci, with the most associated TCRs seen for DRB1 alleles and the fewest for HLA-C alleles. In a later genetic analysis, a missense DCLRE1C variant was associated with V-gene and J-gene trimming of TCR beta chains, and the association was replicated in an independent cohort.

For this clone: What antigen it recognizes has not been identified. No much larger clonotype is one base removed from it; base qualities were not supplied.

The cohort consisted of hundreds of healthy bone marrow donors. At the time of sampling, all cohort members were nominally healthy, though unrecorded immune exposures were likely present. The donor was CMV seropositive and belonged to the group of 250 to 350 seropositive cohort members. A peripheral blood sample was collected from each donor, and TCR beta sequencing was performed on peripheral blood mononuclear cells. Genomic DNA extraction from the blood cell samples was performed with the Qiagen DNeasy Blood Extraction Kit. From a lookup of the germline V gene, CDR1 and CDR2 are KGHSH and LQKENI. The germline ends are 13 bases apart after V is trimmed by 0 bases and J by 0 bases. Including the terminal cysteine and phenylalanine, the CDR3 comprises 17 residues. Only the CDR3 DNA is retained, 51 bases long and in frame from the first base. Libraries were built with the immunoSEQ multiplex PCR assay. For the multiplex PCR, a mixture combining 60 forward primers for TCR Vbeta segments and 13 reverse primers for TCR Jbeta segments was used. A multiplex PCR assay on genomic DNA amplified the CDR3 region of rearranged TCR beta genes. The Illumina HiSeq System was used to sequence the amplified TCR beta libraries as 87-base-pair reads. Concerning the study's data processing: A later analysis tallied 80 million to 95 million unique TCR beta chains across the 666 repertoires, and around 9.9 million of those chains were shared by two or more donors. Raw reads were error-corrected and collapsed into unique sequences by a nearest-neighbor algorithm in which closely related sequences were merged to remove PCR and sequencing errors. Alignment of CDR3 sequences to IMGT reference sequences was used to assign V, D and J gene segments. Each retained sequence needed at least a six-nucleotide match to both a V gene segment and a J gene segment. A rearrangement was called productive if the CDR3 had no stop codons and remained in frame with V and J, and every other rearrangement was called non-productive. CDR3 was defined by IMGT convention, running from the second conserved V-encoded cysteine to the conserved J-encoded phenylalanine. The earlier analysis of 587 of the donors excluded sequences that lacked an unambiguous match to a single V gene segment. In an earlier analysis of 500 to 750 of the donors, V segments were called functional above 56.7% productive rearrangements and were called segregating when the between-donor standard deviation exceeded 5%. A statistical classification framework was built for diagnosing cytomegalovirus status from the catalog of TCR beta chain sequences. A later analysis assigned V and J genes by comparing TCR nucleotide sequences with IMGT/GENE-DB human TR gene sequences. Using the TCRdist pipeline, a later analysis assigned CDR3 sequences along with most-parsimonious VDJ recombination scenarios. In a later analysis, each TCR beta chain was defined by its CDR3 amino acid sequence together with its V-gene family, and reads without a unique V-gene family were excluded. To address suspected cross-contamination and a sequencing artifact, a later analysis removed around 600 highly shared, low-generation-probability nucleotide sequences. In a later analysis, a clonal expansion index for each public chain was calculated from normalized within-repertoire ranks of inferred template counts. A later analysis computed generation probabilities with a VDJ recombination model fitted to out-of-frame rearrangements, and checked the results against IGoR. A later analysis scored TCR-TCR, TCR-HLA and TCR-CMV co-occurrence with hypergeometric tests, applying a repertoire-size bias correction to TCR pairs. To estimate false discovery rates, a later analysis permuted the HLA or CMV assignments 20 times. In a later analysis, co-occurring TCRs were grouped with DBSCAN, and TCRdist sequence similarity was added when clustering was performed within HLA-allele-positive subsets. Repertoires with fewer than 30,000 or more than 120,000 public chains, plus five repertoires with anomalous nucleotide sharing, were excluded from co-occurrence clustering. Held by TCRdb, this immuneACCESS table contains in-frame sequences only and omits some clones. Under half of the omission traces to an unresolved V gene where checked; the cause of the rest is unknown. V and J calls and clone size are copied from that table; D and trimming were computed from the DNA. For this sample there are about 120,000 clones; 77% appear just once. The ten largest clones add up to roughly 5.8% of the sample.

This receptor chain uses TRBV18 and TRBJ2-3; the D gene is perhaps TRBD1, from 5 matching bases. The TCR sequence derives from a man in his late teens or twenties in good health and CMV-seropositive. Input material: PBMCs. The CDR3 sequence is CASSPPGQAFSTDTQYF. The sequence in DNA is TGTGCCAGCTCACCACCGGGGCAAGCCTTTAGCACAGATACGCAGTATTTT.